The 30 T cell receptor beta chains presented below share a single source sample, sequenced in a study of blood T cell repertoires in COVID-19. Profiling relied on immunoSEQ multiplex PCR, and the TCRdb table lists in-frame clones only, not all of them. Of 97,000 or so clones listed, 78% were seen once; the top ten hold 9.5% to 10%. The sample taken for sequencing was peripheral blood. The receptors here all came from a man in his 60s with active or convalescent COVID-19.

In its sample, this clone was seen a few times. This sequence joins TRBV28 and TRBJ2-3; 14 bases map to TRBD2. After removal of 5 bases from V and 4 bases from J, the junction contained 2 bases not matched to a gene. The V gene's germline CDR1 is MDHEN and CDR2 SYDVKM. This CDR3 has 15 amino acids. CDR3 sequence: CASSPGLAGADTQYF. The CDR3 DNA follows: TGTGCCAGCAGTCCGGGACTAGCGGGAGCAGATACGCAGTATTTT. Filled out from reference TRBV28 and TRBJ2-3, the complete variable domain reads DVKVTQSSRYLVKRTGEKVFLECVQDMDHENMFWYRQDPGLGLRLIYFSYDVKMKEKGDIPEGYSVSREKKERFSLILESASTNQTSMYLCASSPGLAGADTQYFGPGTRLTVL.

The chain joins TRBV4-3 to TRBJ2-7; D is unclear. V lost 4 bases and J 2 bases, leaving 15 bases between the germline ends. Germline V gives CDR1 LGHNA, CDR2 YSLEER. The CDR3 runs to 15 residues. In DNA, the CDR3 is TGCGCCAGCAGCCCTGTTGGCTTACCGCCCTACGAGCAGTACGTC. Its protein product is CASSPVGLPPYEQYV.

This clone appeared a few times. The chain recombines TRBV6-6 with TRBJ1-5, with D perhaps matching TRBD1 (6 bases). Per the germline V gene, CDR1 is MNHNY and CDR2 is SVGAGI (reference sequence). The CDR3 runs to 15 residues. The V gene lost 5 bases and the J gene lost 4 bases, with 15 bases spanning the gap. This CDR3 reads CASSNRQVGNQPQHF. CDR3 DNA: TGTGCCAGCAGTAACCGACAGGTGGGGAATCAGCCCCAGCATTTT.

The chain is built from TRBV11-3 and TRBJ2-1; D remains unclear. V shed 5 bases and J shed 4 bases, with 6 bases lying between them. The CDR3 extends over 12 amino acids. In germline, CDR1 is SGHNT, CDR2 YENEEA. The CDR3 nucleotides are TGTGCCAGCAGCAGAGTATACAATGAGCAGTTCTTC. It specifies CASSRVYNEQFF.

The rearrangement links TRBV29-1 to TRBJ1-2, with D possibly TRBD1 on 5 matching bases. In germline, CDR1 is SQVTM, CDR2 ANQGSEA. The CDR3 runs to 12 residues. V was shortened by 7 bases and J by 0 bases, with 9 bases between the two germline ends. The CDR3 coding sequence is TGCAGCGGAGGACAAACTAACTATGGCTACACCTTC. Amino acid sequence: CSGGQTNYGYTF.

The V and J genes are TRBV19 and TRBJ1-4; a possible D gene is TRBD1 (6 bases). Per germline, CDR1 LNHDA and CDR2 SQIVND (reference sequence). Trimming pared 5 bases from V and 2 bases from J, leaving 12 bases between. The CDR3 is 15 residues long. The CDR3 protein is CASSERGSTNEKLFF. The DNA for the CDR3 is TGTGCCAGTAGTGAGAGGGGGAGTACTAATGAAAAACTGTTTTTT.

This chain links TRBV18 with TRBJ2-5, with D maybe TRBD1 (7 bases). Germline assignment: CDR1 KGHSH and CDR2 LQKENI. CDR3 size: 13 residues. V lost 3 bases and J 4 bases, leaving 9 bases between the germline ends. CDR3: CASSPQGGETQYF. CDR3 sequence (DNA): TGTGCCAGCTCACCTCAGGGGGGAGAGACCCAGTACTTC.

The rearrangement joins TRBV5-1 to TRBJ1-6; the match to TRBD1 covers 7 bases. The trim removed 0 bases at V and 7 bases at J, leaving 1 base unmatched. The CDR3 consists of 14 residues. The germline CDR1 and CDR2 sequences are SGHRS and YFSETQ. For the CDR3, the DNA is TGCGCCAGCAGCTTGGAGGGGGCGAATTCACCCCTCCACTTT. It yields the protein CASSLEGANSPLHF.

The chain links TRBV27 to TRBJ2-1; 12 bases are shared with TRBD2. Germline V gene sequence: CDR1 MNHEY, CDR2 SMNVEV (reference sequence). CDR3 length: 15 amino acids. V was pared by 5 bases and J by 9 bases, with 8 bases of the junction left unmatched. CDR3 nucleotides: TGTGCCAGCAGTCCGACTAGCGGGAGCTTGGGTGAGCAGTTCTTC. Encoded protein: CASSPTSGSLGEQFF.

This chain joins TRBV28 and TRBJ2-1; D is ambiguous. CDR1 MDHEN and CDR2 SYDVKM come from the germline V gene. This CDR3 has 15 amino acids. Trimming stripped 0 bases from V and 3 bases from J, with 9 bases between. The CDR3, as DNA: TGTGCCAGCAGTTTATGGGAGTCCCACTACAATGAGCAGTTCTTC. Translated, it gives CASSLWESHYNEQFF.

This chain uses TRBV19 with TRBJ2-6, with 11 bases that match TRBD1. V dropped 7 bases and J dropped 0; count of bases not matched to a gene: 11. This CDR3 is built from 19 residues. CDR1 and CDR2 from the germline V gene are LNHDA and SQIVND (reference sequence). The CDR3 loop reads CASILEGTGGPSGANVLTF. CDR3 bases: TGTGCCAGTATCTTGGAAGGGACAGGGGGTCCCTCTGGGGCCAACGTCCTGACTTTC. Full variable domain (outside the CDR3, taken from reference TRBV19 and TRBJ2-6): DGGITQSPKYLFRKEGQNVTLSCEQNLNHDAMYWYRQDPGQGLRLIYYSQIVNDFQKGDIAEGYSVSREKKESFPLTVTSAQKNPTAFYLCASILEGTGGPSGANVLTFGAGSRLTVL.

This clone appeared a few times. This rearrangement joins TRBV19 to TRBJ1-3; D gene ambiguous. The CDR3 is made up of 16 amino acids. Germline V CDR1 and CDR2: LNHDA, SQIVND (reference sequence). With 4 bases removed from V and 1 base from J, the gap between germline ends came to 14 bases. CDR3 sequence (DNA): TGTGCCAGTAGTACCACCGGGAGCCTTTCTGGAAACACCATATATTTT. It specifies CASSTTGSLSGNTIYF.

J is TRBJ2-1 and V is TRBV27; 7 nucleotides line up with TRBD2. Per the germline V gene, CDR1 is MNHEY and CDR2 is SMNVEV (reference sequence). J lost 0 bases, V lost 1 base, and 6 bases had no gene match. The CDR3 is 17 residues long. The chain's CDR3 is CASSLLLAASSYNEQFF. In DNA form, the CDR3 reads TGTGCCAGCAGTTTATTGCTAGCGGCCAGCTCCTACAATGAGCAGTTCTTC.

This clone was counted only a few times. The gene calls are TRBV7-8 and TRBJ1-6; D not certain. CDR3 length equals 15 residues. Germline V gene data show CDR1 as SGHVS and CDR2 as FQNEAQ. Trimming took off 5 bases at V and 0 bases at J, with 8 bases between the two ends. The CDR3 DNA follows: TGTGCCAGCAGCCTCGGGAGCTCCTATAATTCACCCCTCCACTTT. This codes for CASSLGSSYNSPLHF.

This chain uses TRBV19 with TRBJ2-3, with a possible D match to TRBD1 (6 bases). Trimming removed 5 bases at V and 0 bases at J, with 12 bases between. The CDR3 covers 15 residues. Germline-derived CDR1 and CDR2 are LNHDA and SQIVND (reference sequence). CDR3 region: CASSPQQGSTDTQYF. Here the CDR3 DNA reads TGTGCCAGTAGTCCCCAACAGGGCAGCACAGATACGCAGTATTTT.

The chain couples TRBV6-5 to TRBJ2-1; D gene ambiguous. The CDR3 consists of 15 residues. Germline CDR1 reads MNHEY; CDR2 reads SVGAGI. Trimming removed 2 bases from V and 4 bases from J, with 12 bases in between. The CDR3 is CASSYEALGYNEQFF. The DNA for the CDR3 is TGTGCCAGCAGTTACGAGGCCTTGGGTTACAATGAGCAGTTCTTC.

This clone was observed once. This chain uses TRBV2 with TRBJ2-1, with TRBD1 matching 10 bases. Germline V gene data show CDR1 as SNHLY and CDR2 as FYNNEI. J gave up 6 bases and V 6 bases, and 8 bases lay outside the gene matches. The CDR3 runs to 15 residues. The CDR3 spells CASRLGTGVINEQFF. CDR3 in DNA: TGTGCCAGCAGACTCGGGACAGGGGTTATCAATGAGCAGTTCTTC.

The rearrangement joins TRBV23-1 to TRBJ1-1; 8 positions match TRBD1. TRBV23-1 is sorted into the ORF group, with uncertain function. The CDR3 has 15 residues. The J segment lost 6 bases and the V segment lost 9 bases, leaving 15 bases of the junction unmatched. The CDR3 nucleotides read TGCGCCAGGAATCCGACAGGGGACCTGGACCCTGAAGCTTTCTTT. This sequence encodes CARNPTGDLDPEAFF.

The chain's CDR3 is CASSQELAGTTGELFF. As DNA, the CDR3 is TGTGCCAGCAGCCAAGAACTAGCGGGTACCACCGGGGAGCTGTTTTTT. The rearrangement joins TRBV3-1 (or the pseudogene TRBV3-2) to TRBJ2-2; 9 bases agree with TRBD2. Germline V gene sequence: CDR1 LGHDT, CDR2 YNNKEL (reference sequence). The CDR3 is 16 residues long. J gave up 4 bases and V 0 bases, and 3 bases lay outside the gene matches.

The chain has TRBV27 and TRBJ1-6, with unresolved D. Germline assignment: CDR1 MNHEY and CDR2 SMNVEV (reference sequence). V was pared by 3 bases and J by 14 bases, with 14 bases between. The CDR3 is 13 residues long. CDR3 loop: CASSFSMGWALHF. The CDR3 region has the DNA TGTGCCAGCAGTTTCTCCATGGGCTGGGCCCTCCACTTT.

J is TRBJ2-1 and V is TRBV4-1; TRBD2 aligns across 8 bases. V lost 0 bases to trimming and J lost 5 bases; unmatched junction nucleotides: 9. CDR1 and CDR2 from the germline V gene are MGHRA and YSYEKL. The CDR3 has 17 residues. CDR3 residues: CASSQDPFSGEHNEQFF. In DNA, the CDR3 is TGCGCCAGCAGCCAAGATCCGTTTAGCGGGGAACACAATGAGCAGTTCTTC.

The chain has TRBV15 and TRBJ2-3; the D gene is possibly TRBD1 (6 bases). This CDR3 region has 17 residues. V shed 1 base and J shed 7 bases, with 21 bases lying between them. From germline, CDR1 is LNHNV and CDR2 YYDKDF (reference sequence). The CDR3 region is CATSRAPSNTGSNTQYF. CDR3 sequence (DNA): TGTGCCACCAGCAGAGCTCCCTCAAATACAGGGTCAAATACGCAGTATTTT.

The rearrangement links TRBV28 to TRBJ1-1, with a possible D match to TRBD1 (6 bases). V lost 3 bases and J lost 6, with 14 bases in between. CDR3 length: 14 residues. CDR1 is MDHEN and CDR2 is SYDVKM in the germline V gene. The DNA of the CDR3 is TGTGCCAGCAGTTTCCCAATTCGGACAGCTGAAGCTTTCTTT. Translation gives CASSFPIRTAEAFF.

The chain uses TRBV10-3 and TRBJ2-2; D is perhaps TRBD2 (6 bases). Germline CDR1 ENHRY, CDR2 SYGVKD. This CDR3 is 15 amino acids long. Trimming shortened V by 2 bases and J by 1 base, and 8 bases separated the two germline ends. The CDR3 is CAISELGLNTGELFF. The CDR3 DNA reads TGTGCCATCAGTGAGCTGGGACTGAACACCGGGGAGCTGTTTTTT.

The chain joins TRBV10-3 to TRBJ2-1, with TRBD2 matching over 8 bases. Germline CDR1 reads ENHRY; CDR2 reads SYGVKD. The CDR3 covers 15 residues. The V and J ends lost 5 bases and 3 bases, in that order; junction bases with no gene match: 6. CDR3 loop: CAISRREGLYNEQFF. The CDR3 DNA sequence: TGTGCCATCAGTCGACGGGAGGGCCTCTACAATGAGCAGTTCTTC.

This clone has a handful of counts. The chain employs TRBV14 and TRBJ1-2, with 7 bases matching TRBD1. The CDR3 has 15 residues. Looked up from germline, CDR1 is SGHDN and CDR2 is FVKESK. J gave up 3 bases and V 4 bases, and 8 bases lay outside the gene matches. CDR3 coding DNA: TGTGCCAGCAGCCTAAGATCCGGGACAGACTATGGCTACACCTTC. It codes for CASSLRSGTDYGYTF.

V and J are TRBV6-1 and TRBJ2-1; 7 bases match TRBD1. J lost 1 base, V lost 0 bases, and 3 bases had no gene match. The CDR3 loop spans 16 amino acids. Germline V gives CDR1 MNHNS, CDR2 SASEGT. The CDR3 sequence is CASSEAGTVSYNEQFF. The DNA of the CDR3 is TGTGCCAGCAGTGAAGCCGGGACAGTTTCCTACAATGAGCAGTTCTTC.

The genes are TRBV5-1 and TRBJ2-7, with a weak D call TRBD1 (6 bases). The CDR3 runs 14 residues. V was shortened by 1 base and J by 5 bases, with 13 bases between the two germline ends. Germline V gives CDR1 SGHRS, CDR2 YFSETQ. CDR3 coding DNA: TGCGCCAGCAGCTTGTTTAGGGGGACCGACGAGCAGTACTTC. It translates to CASSLFRGTDEQYF.

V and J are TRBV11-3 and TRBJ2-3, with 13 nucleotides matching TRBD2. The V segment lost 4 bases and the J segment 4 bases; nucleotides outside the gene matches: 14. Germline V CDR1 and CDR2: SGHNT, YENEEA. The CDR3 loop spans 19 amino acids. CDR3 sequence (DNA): TGTGCCAGCAGCTCCCCCGGGACTAGCGGGAACCGAGGAGCAGATACGCAGTATTTT. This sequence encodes CASSSPGTSGNRGADTQYF.

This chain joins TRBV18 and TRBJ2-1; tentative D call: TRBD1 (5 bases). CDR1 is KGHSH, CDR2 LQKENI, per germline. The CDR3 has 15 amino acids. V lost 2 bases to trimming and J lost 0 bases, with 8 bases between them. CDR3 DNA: TGTGCCAGCTCACCAGGGCAGGGCTCCTACAATGAGCAGTTCTTC. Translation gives CASSPGQGSYNEQFF.